This T cell receptor (beta chain) was observed in a study of T-cell memory formation after mild COVID-19. MiXCR, applied by TCRdb to the 5' RACE reads, yields one record per CDR3 protein. The data show about 430,000 distinct CDR3 sequences, roughly 24% seen once. CDR1 and CDR2 (germline): LNHNV, YYDKDF (reference sequence). After removal of 0 bases from V and 5 bases from J, the junction contained 4 bases not matched to a gene. The CDR3 consists of 15 residues. Sequencing was done on a sample of PBMCs or a T cell subset sorted from them (not recorded which). This TCR came from an adult woman who had mild COVID-19 (a few samples of this study predate the infection). Cell type and time point are not known. The chain recombines TRBV15 with TRBJ2-1; 7 bases agree with TRBD2. The CDR3 protein is CATSRDWGGNNEQFF. CDR3 bases: TGTGCCACCAGCAGAGATTGGGGGGGGAACAATGAGCAGTTCTTC.